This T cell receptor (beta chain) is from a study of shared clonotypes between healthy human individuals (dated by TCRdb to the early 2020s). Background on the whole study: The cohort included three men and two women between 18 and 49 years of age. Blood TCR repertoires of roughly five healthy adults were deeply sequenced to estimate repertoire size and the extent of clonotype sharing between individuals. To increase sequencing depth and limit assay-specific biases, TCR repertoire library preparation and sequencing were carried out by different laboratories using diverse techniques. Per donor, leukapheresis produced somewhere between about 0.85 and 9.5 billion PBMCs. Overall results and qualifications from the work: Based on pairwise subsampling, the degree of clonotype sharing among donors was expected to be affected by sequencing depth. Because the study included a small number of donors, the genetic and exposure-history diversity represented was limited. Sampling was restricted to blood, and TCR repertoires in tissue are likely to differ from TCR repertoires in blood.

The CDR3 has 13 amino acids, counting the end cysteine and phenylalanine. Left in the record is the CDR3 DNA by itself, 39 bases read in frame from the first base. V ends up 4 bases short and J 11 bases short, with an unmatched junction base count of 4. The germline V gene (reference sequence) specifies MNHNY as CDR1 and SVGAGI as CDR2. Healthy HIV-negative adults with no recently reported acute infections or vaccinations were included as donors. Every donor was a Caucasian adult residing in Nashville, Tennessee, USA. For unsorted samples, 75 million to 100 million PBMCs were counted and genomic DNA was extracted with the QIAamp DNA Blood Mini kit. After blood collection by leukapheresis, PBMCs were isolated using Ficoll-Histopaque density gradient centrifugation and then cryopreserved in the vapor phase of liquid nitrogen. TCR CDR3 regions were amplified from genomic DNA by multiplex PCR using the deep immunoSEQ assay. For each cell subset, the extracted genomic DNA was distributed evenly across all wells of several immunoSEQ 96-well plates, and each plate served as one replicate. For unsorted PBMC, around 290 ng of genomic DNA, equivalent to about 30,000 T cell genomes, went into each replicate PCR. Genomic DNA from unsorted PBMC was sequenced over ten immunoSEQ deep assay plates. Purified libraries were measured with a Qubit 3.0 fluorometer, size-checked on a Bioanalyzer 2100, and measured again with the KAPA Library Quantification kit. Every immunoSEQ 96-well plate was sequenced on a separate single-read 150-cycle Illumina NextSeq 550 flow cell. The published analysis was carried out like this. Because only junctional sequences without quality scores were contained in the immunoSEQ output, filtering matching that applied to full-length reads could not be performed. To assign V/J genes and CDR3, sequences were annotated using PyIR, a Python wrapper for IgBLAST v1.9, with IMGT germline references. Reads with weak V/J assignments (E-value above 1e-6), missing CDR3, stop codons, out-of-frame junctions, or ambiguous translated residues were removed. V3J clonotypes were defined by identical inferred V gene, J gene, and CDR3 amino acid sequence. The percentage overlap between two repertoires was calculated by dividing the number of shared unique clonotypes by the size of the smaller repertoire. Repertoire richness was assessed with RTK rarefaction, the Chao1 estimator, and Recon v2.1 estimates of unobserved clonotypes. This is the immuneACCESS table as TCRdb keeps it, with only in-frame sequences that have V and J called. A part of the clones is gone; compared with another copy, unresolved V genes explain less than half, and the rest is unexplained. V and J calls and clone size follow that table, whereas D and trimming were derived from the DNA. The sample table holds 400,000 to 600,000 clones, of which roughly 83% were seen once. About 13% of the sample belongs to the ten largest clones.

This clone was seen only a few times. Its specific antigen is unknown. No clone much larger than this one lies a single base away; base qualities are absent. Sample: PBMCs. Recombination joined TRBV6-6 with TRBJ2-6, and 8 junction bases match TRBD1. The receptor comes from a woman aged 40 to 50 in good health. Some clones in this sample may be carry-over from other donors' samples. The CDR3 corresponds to CASSSGQGDVLTF. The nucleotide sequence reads TGTGCCAGCAGTTCCGGACAGGGAGACGTCCTGACTTTC.